These T cell receptor beta chains were read from a single sample in a study of regulatory T cells in long-lasting Graves disease. In TCRdb, the multiplex PCR reads were re-called with MiXCR into one record per CDR3 protein. The data show about 470,000 distinct CDR3 sequences, roughly 21% seen once. Material: peripheral blood mononuclear cells (PBMCs), obtained when the disease was refractory, from a patient treated with antithyroid drugs. Source of these receptors: a female donor with Graves disease. The CDR3 runs from the conserved cysteine through the conserved F or W. D genes are given only for firm matches. Only some rows state a clone size, as once, few, many or a class for expanded clones.

CDR3: CASSGGQPGEKLFF
DNA: TGTGCCAGCAGCGGGGGACAGCCGGGTGAAAAACTGTTTTTT
V: TRBV9
J: TRBJ1-4
size: few
D: TRBD1

CDR3: CASSLIREQYF
DNA: TGTGCCAGCAGCTTAATCCGCGAGCAGTACTTC
V: TRBV11-2
J: TRBJ2-7
size: many
D: .

CDR3: CASSDGQGSYGYTF
DNA: TGTGCCAGCAGTGACGGACAGGGTTCCTATGGCTACACCTTC
V: TRBV25-1
J: TRBJ1-2
size: many
D: TRBD1

CDR3: CASSQGTGAGTLEQYF
DNA: TGCGCCAGCAGCCAGGGGACAGGGGCAGGGACGTTAGAGCAGTACTTC
V: TRBV4-3
J: TRBJ2-7
size: .
D: TRBD1

CDR3: CATSAGEASGTGELFF
DNA: TGTGCCACCAGTGCAGGGGAAGCTAGCGGCACCGGGGAGCTGTTTTTT
V: TRBV24-1
J: TRBJ2-2
size: .
D: .

CDR3: CASTPGKTTEAFF
DNA: TGTGCCAGCACCCCAGGGAAGACCACTGAAGCTTTCTTT
V: TRBV3-1
J: TRBJ1-1
size: few
D: .

CDR3: CASGLGGANVLTF
DNA: TGTGCCAGCGGCCTCGGGGGGGCCAACGTCCTGACTTTC
V: TRBV6-1
J: TRBJ2-6
size: many
D: .

CDR3: CASSLGQMGAEAFF
DNA: TGTGCCAGCAGTTTAGGGCAAATGGGGGCTGAAGCTTTCTTT
V: TRBV28
J: TRBJ1-1
size: many
D: .

CDR3: CSARGDTYEQYF
DNA: TGCAGTGCTAGAGGGGACACCTACGAGCAGTACTTC
V: TRBV20-1
J: TRBJ2-7
size: many
D: .

CDR3: CSAGQGASSYEQYF
DNA: TGCAGTGCGGGTCAAGGGGCAAGCTCCTACGAGCAGTACTTC
V: TRBV20-1
J: TRBJ2-7
size: many
D: .

CDR3: CASSQRSEETQYF
DNA: TGTGCCAGCAGCCAACGTTCGGAGGAGACCCAGTACTTC
V: TRBV3-1
J: TRBJ2-5
size: many
D: .

CDR3: CASSPPEQGSEKLFF
DNA: TGTGCCAGCTCACCACCGGAACAGGGTAGCGAAAAACTGTTTTTT
V: TRBV18
J: TRBJ1-4
size: many
D: .

CDR3: CASSAHTGANTEAFF
DNA: TGTGCCAGCAGTGCACACACGGGAGCAAACACTGAAGCTTTCTTT
V: TRBV6-1
J: TRBJ1-1
size: .
D: .

CDR3: CASSEGQENEKLFF
DNA: TGTGCCAGCAGCGAGGGACAGGAAAATGAAAAACTGTTTTTT
V: TRBV6-2/TRBV6-3
J: TRBJ1-4
size: .
D: TRBD1

CDR3: CASSVEGIGYTF
DNA: TGTGCCAGCAGCGTAGAGGGGATAGGCTACACCTTC
V: TRBV9
J: TRBJ1-2
size: .
D: .

CDR3: CASSIDFVVSYEQYF
DNA: TGTGCCAGTAGTATAGATTTTGTCGTATCCTACGAGCAGTACTTC
V: TRBV19
J: TRBJ2-7
size: .
D: .

CDR3: CASSPRGGDGDGYTF
DNA: TGTGCCAGCAGCCCGCGGGGAGGGGATGGGGATGGCTACACCTTC
V: TRBV7-9
J: TRBJ1-2
size: .
D: .

CDR3: CSARSGRLSGEQYF
DNA: TGCAGTGCTAGGAGCGGGAGGTTATCGGGCGAGCAGTACTTC
V: TRBV20-1
J: TRBJ2-7
size: .
D: TRBD2

CDR3: CASSQGVTGSATQYF
DNA: TGTGCCAGCAGCCAAGGTGTGACAGGATCGGCGACCCAGTACTTC
V: TRBV3-1
J: TRBJ2-5
size: many
D: .

CDR3: CASSYPGQGLGNSPLHF
DNA: TGTGCCAGCAGTTACCCGGGACAGGGGCTCGGTAATTCACCCCTCCACTTT
V: TRBV6-4
J: TRBJ1-6
size: few
D: TRBD1

CDR3: CASSPPEIGLSYEQYF
DNA: TGTGCCAGCAGCCCTCCCGAAATAGGCCTATCCTACGAGCAGTACTTC
V: TRBV28
J: TRBJ2-7
size: many
D: .

CDR3: CASSLNPPRDTQYF
DNA: TGTGCCAGCAGCTTAAACCCCCCCAGGGATACGCAGTATTTT
V: TRBV7-8
J: TRBJ2-3
size: .
D: .

CDR3: CASSLTGGETQYF
DNA: TGTGCCAGCAGTTTAACAGGGGGAGAGACCCAGTACTTC
V: TRBV27
J: TRBJ2-5
size: many
D: TRBD1

CDR3: CASTPRGGGETQYF
DNA: TGTGCCAGTACCCCGCGGGGGGGCGGCGAGACCCAGTACTTC
V: TRBV19
J: TRBJ2-5
size: many
D: TRBD2

CDR3: CASSSGLAGGFF
DNA: TGTGCCAGCAGTTCCGGACTAGCGGGGGGGTTCTTC
V: TRBV28
J: TRBJ2-4
size: .
D: TRBD2

CDR3: CASSYSLAYEKLFF
DNA: TGTGCCAGCAGTTACTCGTTAGCCTATGAAAAACTGTTTTTT
V: TRBV6-2/TRBV6-3
J: TRBJ1-4
size: many
D: .

CDR3: CASSEQEAEKLFF
DNA: TGTGCCAGCAGTGAACAGGAGGCAGAAAAACTGTTTTTT
V: TRBV2
J: TRBJ1-4
size: many
D: .

CDR3: CASSTIGGVETQYF
DNA: TGTGCCAGCAGTACAATTGGGGGGGTAGAGACCCAGTACTTC
V: TRBV6-1
J: TRBJ2-5
size: .
D: TRBD2

CDR3: CASSQGSDRGYEQYF
DNA: TGTGCCAGCAGCCAAGGATCGGACAGGGGCTACGAGCAGTACTTC
V: TRBV3-1
J: TRBJ2-7
size: many
D: TRBD1

CDR3: CATSRDLASGGTHQETQYF
DNA: TGTGCCACCAGCAGAGATCTGGCTAGCGGGGGGACCCACCAAGAGACCCAGTACTTC
V: TRBV15
J: TRBJ2-5
size: .
D: TRBD2

CDR3: CASSFLETNYGYTF
DNA: TGTGCCAGCAGTTTCTTAGAAACCAACTATGGCTACACCTTC
V: TRBV12-3/TRBV12-4
J: TRBJ1-2
size: many
D: .

CDR3: CASSGQTGVNTEAFF
DNA: TGTGCCAGCAGCGGGCAGACAGGGGTAAACACTGAAGCTTTCTTT
V: TRBV7-2
J: TRBJ1-1
size: many
D: TRBD1

CDR3: CAWNRRGPNDYGYTF
DNA: TGTGCCTGGAATCGTCGGGGCCCTAATGACTATGGCTACACCTTC
V: TRBV30
J: TRBJ1-2
size: .
D: .